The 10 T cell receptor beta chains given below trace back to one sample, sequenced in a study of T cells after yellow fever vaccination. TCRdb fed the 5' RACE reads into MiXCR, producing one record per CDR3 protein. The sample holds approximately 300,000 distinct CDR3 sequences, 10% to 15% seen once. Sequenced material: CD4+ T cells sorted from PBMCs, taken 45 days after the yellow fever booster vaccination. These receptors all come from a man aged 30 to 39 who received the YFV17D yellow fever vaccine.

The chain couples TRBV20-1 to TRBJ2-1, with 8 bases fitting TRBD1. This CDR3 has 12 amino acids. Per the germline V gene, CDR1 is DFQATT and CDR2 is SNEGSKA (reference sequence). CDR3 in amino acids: CSPGQADNEQFF. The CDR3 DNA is TGCAGCCCGGGACAGGCCGACAATGAGCAGTTCTTC.

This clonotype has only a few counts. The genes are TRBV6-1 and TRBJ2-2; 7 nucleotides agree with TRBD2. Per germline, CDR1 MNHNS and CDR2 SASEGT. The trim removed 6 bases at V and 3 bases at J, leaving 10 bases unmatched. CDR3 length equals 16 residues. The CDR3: CASSRGGGLDTGELFF. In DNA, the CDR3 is TGTGCCAGCAGCCGCGGGGGAGGTCTCGACACCGGGGAGCTGTTTTTT.

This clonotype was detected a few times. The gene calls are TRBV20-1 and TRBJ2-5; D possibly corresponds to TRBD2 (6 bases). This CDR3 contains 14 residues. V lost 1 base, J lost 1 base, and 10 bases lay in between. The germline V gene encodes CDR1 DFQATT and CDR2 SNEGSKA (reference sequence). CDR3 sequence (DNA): TGCAGTGCTAGAGGGGGGAGGAGCCAAGAGACCCAGTACTTC. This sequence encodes CSARGGRSQETQYF.

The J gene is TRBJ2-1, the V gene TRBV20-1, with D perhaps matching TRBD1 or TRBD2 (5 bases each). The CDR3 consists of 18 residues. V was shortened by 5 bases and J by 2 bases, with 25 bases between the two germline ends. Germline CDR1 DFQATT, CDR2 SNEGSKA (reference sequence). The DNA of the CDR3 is TGCAGTGCTCGAGCCTCCTTCTTTCGGGACCGCCCCTACAATGAGCAGTTCTTC. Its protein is CSARASFFRDRPYNEQFF.

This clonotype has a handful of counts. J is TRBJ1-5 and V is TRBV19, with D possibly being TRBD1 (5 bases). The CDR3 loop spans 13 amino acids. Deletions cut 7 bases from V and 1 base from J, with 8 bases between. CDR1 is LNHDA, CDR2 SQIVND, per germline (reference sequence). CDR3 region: CASNPGSNQPQHF. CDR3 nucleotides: TGTGCCAGTAATCCAGGGAGCAATCAGCCCCAGCATTTT.

CDR3 DNA sequence: TGCAGTGCTAGAGATTCAGGCAGGGAGCAGCCCCAGCATTTT. As protein: CSARDSGREQPQHF. This chain uses TRBV20-1 with TRBJ1-5, with D possibly being TRBD1 (5 bases). The germline CDR1 and CDR2 sequences are DFQATT and SNEGSKA (reference sequence). Deletions cut 0 bases from V and 7 bases from J, with 13 bases between. The CDR3 spans 14 residues.

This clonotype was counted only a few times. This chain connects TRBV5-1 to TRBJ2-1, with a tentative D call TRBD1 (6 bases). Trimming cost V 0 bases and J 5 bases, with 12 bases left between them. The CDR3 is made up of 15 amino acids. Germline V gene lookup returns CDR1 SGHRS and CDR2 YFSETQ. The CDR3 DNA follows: TGCGCCAGCAGCTTGGCTGGGACAAGCAACAATGAGCAGTTCTTC. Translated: CASSLAGTSNNEQFF. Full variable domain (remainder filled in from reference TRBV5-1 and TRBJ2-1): KAGVTQTPRYLIKTRGQQVTLSCSPISGHRSVSWYQQTPGQGLQFLFEYFSETQRNKGNFPGRFSGRQFSNSRSEMNVSTLELGDSALYLCASSLAGTSNNEQFFGPGTRLTVL.

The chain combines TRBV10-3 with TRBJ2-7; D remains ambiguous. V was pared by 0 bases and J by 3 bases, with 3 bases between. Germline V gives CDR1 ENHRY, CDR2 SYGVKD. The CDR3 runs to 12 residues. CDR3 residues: CAISESGYEQYF. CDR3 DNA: TGTGCCATCAGTGAGTCAGGCTACGAGCAGTACTTC.

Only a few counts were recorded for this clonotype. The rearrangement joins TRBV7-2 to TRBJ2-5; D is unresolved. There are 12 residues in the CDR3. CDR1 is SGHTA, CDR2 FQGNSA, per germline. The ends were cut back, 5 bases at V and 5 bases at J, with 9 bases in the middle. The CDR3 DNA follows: TGTGCCAGCAGCCCGCGGTCGGAGACCCAGTACTTC. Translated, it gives CASSPRSETQYF.

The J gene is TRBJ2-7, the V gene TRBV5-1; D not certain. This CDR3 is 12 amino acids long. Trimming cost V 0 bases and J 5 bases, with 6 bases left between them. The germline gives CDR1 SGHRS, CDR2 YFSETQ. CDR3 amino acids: CASSLEANEQYF. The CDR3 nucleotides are TGCGCCAGCAGCTTGGAGGCAAACGAGCAGTACTTC.